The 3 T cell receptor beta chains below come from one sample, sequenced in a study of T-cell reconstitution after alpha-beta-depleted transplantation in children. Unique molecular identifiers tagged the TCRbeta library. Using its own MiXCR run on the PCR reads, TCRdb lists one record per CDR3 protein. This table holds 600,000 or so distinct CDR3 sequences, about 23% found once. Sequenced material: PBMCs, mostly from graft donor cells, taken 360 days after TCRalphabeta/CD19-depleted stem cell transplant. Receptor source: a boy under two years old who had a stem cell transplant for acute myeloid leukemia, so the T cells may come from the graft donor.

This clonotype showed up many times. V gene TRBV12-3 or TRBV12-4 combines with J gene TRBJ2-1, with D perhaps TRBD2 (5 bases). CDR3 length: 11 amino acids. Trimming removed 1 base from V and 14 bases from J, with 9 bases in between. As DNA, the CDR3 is TGTGCCAGCAGTTTAGGTGACGGGAAGTTCTTC. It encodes CASSLGDGKFF.

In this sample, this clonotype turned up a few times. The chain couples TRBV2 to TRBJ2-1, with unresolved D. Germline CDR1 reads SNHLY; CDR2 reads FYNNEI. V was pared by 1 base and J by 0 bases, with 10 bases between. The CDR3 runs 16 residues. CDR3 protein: CASSEVAFTSYNEQFF. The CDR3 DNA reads TGTGCCAGCAGTGAAGTGGCTTTCACCTCCTACAATGAGCAGTTCTTC.

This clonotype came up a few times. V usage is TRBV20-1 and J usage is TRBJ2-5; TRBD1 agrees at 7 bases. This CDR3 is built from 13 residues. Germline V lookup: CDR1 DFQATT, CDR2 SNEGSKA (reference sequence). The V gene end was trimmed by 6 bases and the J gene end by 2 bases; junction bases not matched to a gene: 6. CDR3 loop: CSATGTAQETQYF. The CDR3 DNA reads TGCAGTGCCACCGGGACAGCTCAAGAGACCCAGTACTTC.